What follows are 13 T cell receptor beta chains derived from one specimen sequenced in a study of vaccination effects on CD4 cells after COVID-19. Their recognized antigens are unknown. Profiled with immunoSEQ multiplex PCR; TCRdb holds only in-frame clones, not every one. The table lists 55,000 or so clones, around 76% of them singletons. Antigen-specific CD4+ T cells were first expanded with viral peptide pools by the ViraFEST assay and only then sequenced. It was after approximately 11 days of culture that CD4+ T cells were isolated. Convalescent patients had PCR-confirmed SARS-CoV-2 infection between March and December 2020. Sequences were derived from CD4+ T cells from PBMCs cultured with HIV peptides, sampled before COVID-19 vaccination. Subset reported: HIV-1 Nef peptide pool negative control/reference culture. Receptors originate from a human donor who had a prior SARS-CoV-2 infection.

This clone came up a few times. An end of the junction does not agree with germline; a read error may underlie this. This chain links TRBV7-3 with TRBJ1-2; TRBD1 aligns across 7 bases. The CDR3 is made up of 14 amino acids. The germline V gene encodes CDR1 SGHTA and CDR2 FQGTGA. The CDR3 loop is CASSLSPATGQPYF. The CDR3 nucleotides are TGTGCCAGCAGCTTATCCCCAGCGACAGGGCAACCCTACTTC.

The chain uses TRBV5-5 and TRBJ1-2; D not resolved. Germline CDR1 SGHKS, CDR2 YYEKEE (reference sequence). This CDR3 comprises 16 residues. V lost 0 bases, J lost 0 bases, and 12 bases lay in between. CDR3 DNA: TGTGCCAGCAGCTTGGCCAGCTGGAAGTCTAACTATGGCTACACCTTC. It is translated as CASSLASWKSNYGYTF.

The chain combines TRBV15 with TRBJ2-1; 11 bases agree with TRBD2. V dropped 2 bases and J dropped 3; count of bases not matched to a gene: 3. Looked up from germline, CDR1 is LNHNV and CDR2 is YYDKDF (reference sequence). This CDR3 has 16 amino acids. The CDR3 nucleotides read TGTGCCACCAGCAGATTTACTAGCGGGGGCTACAATGAGCAGTTCTTC. It codes for CATSRFTSGGYNEQFF. The full variable domain, completed using reference TRBV15 and TRBJ2-1, is DAMVIQNPRYQVTQFGKPVTLSCSQTLNHNVMYWYQQKSSQAPKLLFHYYDKDFNNEADTPDNFQSRRPNTSFCFLDIRSPGLGDTAMYLCATSRFTSGGYNEQFFGPGTRLTVL.

This chain links TRBV6-5 with TRBJ2-1; D gene ambiguous. The germline CDR1 and CDR2 sequences are MNHEY and SVGAGI. V was trimmed by 6 bases and J by 0 bases, leaving 12 bases between them. This CDR3 has 15 amino acids. CDR3 residues: CASRRTENSYNEQFF. The CDR3 DNA reads as TGTGCCAGCAGACGGACCGAAAACTCCTACAATGAGCAGTTCTTC.

The chain links TRBV30 to TRBJ1-2; possible D gene TRBD1, 5 bases. V shed 5 bases and J shed 4 bases, with 17 bases lying between them. Germline V lookup: CDR1 GTSNPN, CDR2 SVGIG (reference sequence). This CDR3 is 14 amino acids long. DNA for the CDR3: TGTGCCTGGGGGGGGGAGGGGCGGACCTATGGCTACACCTTC. It yields the protein CAWGGEGRTYGYTF.

This rearrangement joins TRBV15 to TRBJ2-5; D may be TRBD2 (5 bases). The CDR3 has 16 residues. V lost 0 bases, J lost 5 bases, and 16 bases lay in between. The germline gives CDR1 LNHNV, CDR2 YYDKDF (reference sequence). CDR3 protein: CATSRDRMGSGETQYF. CDR3 DNA sequence: TGTGCCACCAGCAGAGATCGGATGGGGTCGGGGGAGACCCAGTACTTC. Filled out from reference TRBV15 and TRBJ2-5, the complete variable domain reads DAMVIQNPRYQVTQFGKPVTLSCSQTLNHNVMYWYQQKSSQAPKLLFHYYDKDFNNEADTPDNFQSRRPNTSFCFLDIRSPGLGDTAMYLCATSRDRMGSGETQYFGPGTRLLVL.

The rearrangement uses TRBV4-1 and TRBJ2-5, with 14 bases identical to TRBD2. This CDR3 contains 18 residues. V shed 2 bases and J 5 bases; nucleotides not matched to a gene: 10. Per germline, CDR1 MGHRA and CDR2 YSYEKL. For the CDR3, the DNA is TGCGCCAGCAGCCAACCAACCGGGACTAGCGGGAGAGTTGAGACCCAGTACTTC. Encoded protein: CASSQPTGTSGRVETQYF.

This rearrangement joins TRBV6-5 to TRBJ2-7; D is tentatively TRBD1 or TRBD2 (7 bases each). The CDR3 contains 15 residues. V was cut by 8 bases and J by 0 bases, with 17 bases left in between. Germline assignment: CDR1 MNHEY and CDR2 SVGAGI. Here the CDR3 reads CASVGSGGVSYEQYF. The CDR3, as DNA: TGTGCCAGCGTTGGATCAGGGGGGGTCTCCTACGAGCAGTACTTC.

In DNA, the CDR3 is TGTGCCAGCAGCGGTACCGGGACAGGGGAAGCTTTCTTT. Its protein product is CASSGTGTGEAFF. The chain uses TRBV6-2 or TRBV6-3 and TRBJ1-1, with 9 bases identical to TRBD1. Germline trimming cut 6 bases from V and 8 bases from J; bases unmatched to any gene: 7. In germline, CDR1 is MNHEY, CDR2 SVGEGT. There are 13 residues in the CDR3.

The rearrangement uses TRBV19 and TRBJ2-1; the match to TRBD2 covers 11 bases. Per germline, CDR1 LNHDA and CDR2 SQIVND (reference sequence). This CDR3 comprises 17 residues. V trimming: 5 bases; J trimming: 5 bases; junction bases outside the gene matches: 11. DNA of the CDR3: TGTGCCAGTAGTGCGTTTAGCGGGAGGGGGATAAACAATGAGCAGTTCTTC. It yields the protein CASSAFSGRGINNEQFF.

V is TRBV4-2 and J is TRBJ1-6; D not resolved. Trimming took off 4 bases at V and 7 bases at J, with 8 bases between the two ends. The CDR3 spans 13 residues. Germline V gene sequence: CDR1 LGHNA, CDR2 YNFKEQ. CDR3 residues: CASSRGENSPLHF. The DNA for the CDR3 is TGTGCCAGCAGCCGGGGAGAAAATTCACCCCTCCACTTT.

V and J are TRBV9 and TRBJ2-1; a possible D gene is TRBD2 (7 bases). V gave up 2 bases and J gave up 1 base, with 13 bases separating them. CDR1 and CDR2 from the germline V gene are SGDLS and YYNGEE. The CDR3 sequence is 16 residues long. The CDR3 spells CASSVNRGGSYNEQFF. DNA of the CDR3: TGTGCCAGCAGCGTGAATAGGGGGGGGTCCTACAATGAGCAGTTCTTC.

CDR3 residues: CASSLRGQGLGETQYF. The DNA of the CDR3 is TGTGCCAGCAGCTTAAGGGGACAGGGGCTTGGCGAGACCCAGTACTTC. This rearrangement joins TRBV7-9 to TRBJ2-5; TRBD1 aligns across 10 bases. Germline-derived CDR1 and CDR2 are SEHNR and FQNEAQ (reference sequence). J was trimmed by 5 bases and V by 2 bases; bases with no gene match: 8. The CDR3 is made up of 16 amino acids.